This T cell receptor (beta chain) was sequenced during a study of cytomegalovirus exposure and HLA in healthy donors. This CDR3 comprises 16 residues. Trimming shortened V by 3 bases and J by 4 bases, and 18 bases separated the two germline ends. CDR1 is SNHLY, CDR2 FYNNEI, per germline. This PCR relied on a set of 60 Vbeta primers and 13 Jbeta primers. Method: immunoSEQ multiplex PCR; TCRdb's copy keeps in-frame clones and lacks some. The sample's table shows fewer than 130,000 clones. This rearrangement joins TRBV2 to TRBJ1-1; D uncertain. The sample consisted of PBMCs. The clonotype originates from a man over 45 in good health and CMV-seronegative. In DNA form, the CDR3 reads TGTGCCAGCAGTGATGTTTTAGTGGCCAGGCCCACTGAAGCTTTCTTT. Protein product: CASSDVLVARPTEAFF.